This is a list of T cell receptor beta chains from one sample in a study of blood T cell repertoires in COVID-19. Sequencing was performed with immunoSEQ multiplex PCR; in TCRdb, only in-frame clones are kept and a portion is missing. Of hundreds of thousands of clones in the sample, around 88% are singletons; the top ten hold about 6%. Input material: PBMCs or T cells enriched from blood (not recorded which). The receptor source for this set is a woman aged 40 to 49 who had recovered from COVID-19. CDR3s include the opening cysteine and the closing phenylalanine or tryptophan. The D gene is left open where the match is weak. Rows may omit the clone size; those that give it use once, few, many or a size class.

>NA|TRBJ1-6|TRBV28|NA
TGTGCCAGCAGTTTAGGGCAGGCCTATTCATCACCCCTCCACTTT
CASSLGQAYSSPLHF
>TRBD1|TRBJ1-2|TRBV30|few
TGTGCCTGGAGTCGGACAGGGGGTACCCTCTATGGCTACACCTTC
CAWSRTGGTLYGYTF
>NA|TRBJ2-7|TRBV3-1/TRBV3-2|NA
TGTGCCAGCAGCCAAGATCTACGGGGCTCCTACGAGCAGTACTTC
CASSQDLRGSYEQYF
>TRBD2|TRBJ2-7|TRBV5-4|NA
TGTGCCAGCAGCCGCGGGGGAGGTCCTAGGGAGCAGTACTTC
CASSRGGGPREQYF
>NA|TRBJ1-4|TRBV28|NA
TGTGCCAGCAGTTTAGACATCGGGGGAACTAATGAAAAACTGTTTTTT
CASSLDIGGTNEKLFF
>NA|TRBJ1-6|TRBV10-1|NA
TGCGCCAGCGCCCCCGGGGATTCACCCCTCCACTTT
CASAPGDSPLHF
>NA|TRBJ2-6|TRBV7-9|once
TGTGCCAGCACCCCAGGGGAAGCGGCCAACGTCCTGACTTTC
CASTPGEAANVLTF
>TRBD1|TRBJ1-1|TRBV5-8|NA
TGTGCCAGCAGCTATCGGGACAGGAAGAACACTGAAGCTTTCTTT
CASSYRDRKNTEAFF
>TRBD1|TRBJ1-5|TRBV7-2|NA
TGTGCCAGCAGCTTAGGCCGGGACAGGGTTCAGCCCCAGCATTTT
CASSLGRDRVQPQHF
>TRBD2|TRBJ2-1|TRBV7-2|few
TGTGCCAGCAGCTTAGTGGCCGGGACTAACAATGAGCAGTTCTTC
CASSLVAGTNNEQFF
>TRBD1|TRBJ2-5|TRBV5-1|NA
TGCGCCAGCATATCCGGGACAGGGGGCCGAGAGACCCAGTACTTC
CASISGTGGRETQYF
>TRBD2|TRBJ2-7|TRBV6-1|NA
TGTGCCAGCAGTGAAAGACTAGCGGGAGGGTCCTACGAGCAGTACTTC
CASSERLAGGSYEQYF
>NA|TRBJ2-3|TRBV7-8|NA
TGTGCCAGCAGCTCAATCACTAGCACAGATACGCAGTATTTT
CASSSITSTDTQYF
>NA|TRBJ2-3|TRBV28|NA
TGTGCCAGCAGTTTTGGACTCTCTGCGGCTGAGTTTCAAGATACGCAGTATTTT
CASSFGLSAAEFQDTQYF
>TRBD1|TRBJ1-2|TRBV25-1|NA
TGTGCCAGCAGAGCCGAACTAGGACAGGCGGAGGAGGGCTACACCTTC
CASRAELGQAEEGYTF
>TRBD1|TRBJ2-2|TRBV11-2|NA
TGTGCCAGCTTCGGGGACAGGGGGCCGGACACCGGGGAGCTGTTTTTT
CASFGDRGPDTGELFF
>NA|TRBJ2-1|TRBV7-2|NA
TGTGCCAGCAGCCCTCTTCTAGGCTCCTACAATGAGCAGTTCTTC
CASSPLLGSYNEQFF
>TRBD1|TRBJ1-2|TRBV19|NA
TGTGCCACCGCCACACTACAGGGGACTAACTATGGCTACACCTTC
CATATLQGTNYGYTF
>TRBD2|TRBJ2-4|TRBV2|once
TGTGCCAGCATGGGCGGGGGAAGTAAATTAAACATTCAGTACTTC
CASMGGGSKLNIQYF
>NA|TRBJ1-4|TRBV14|NA
TGTGCCAGCAGCCAAGAAGGGATCGGGGAGGAAAAACTGTTTTTT
CASSQEGIGEEKLFF
>TRBD1|TRBJ1-1|TRBV5-1|NA
TGCGCCAGCAGCGTGGGACAGGGTTCCTGGAACACTGAAGCTTTCTTT
CASSVGQGSWNTEAFF
>NA|TRBJ1-2|TRBV4-3|once
TGCGCCAGCAGCCAAGATCGGAGGGGCTTCGATGGCTACACCTTC
CASSQDRRGFDGYTF
>NA|TRBJ2-7|TRBV2|few
TGTGCCAGCAGGTCGCCGGGGGACCAAGCGATGCACGAGCAGTACTTC
CASRSPGDQAMHEQYF
>NA|TRBJ1-4|TRBV6-5|NA
TGTGCCAGCAGACCCGACAGTGCGCTTGAAAAACTGTTTTTT
CASRPDSALEKLFF
>TRBD2|TRBJ2-7|TRBV7-9|NA
TGTGCCAGCAGCTTGGGACTAGCGAGGGAGCAGTACTTC
CASSLGLAREQYF
>NA|TRBJ2-1|TRBV21-1|NA
TGTGCCAGCAGCAAGGGAGGCAGGGGGGATACTACTAGCGGGAGGGGACAGGGGCAGTTCTTC
CASSKGGRGDTTSGRGQGQFF
>NA|TRBJ2-7|TRBV28|NA
TGTGCCAGCAGTTTATTGGCAGCGGGCGGCTCCTACGAGCAGTACTTC
CASSLLAAGGSYEQYF
>NA|TRBJ2-2|TRBV7-9|NA
TGTGCCAGCAGCTTAGTAGTTTCGAACACCGGGGAGCTGTTTTTT
CASSLVVSNTGELFF
>TRBD1|TRBJ2-7|TRBV23-1|NA
TGCGCCAGCAGTCAAGACCCCCCGTTACACGACAGGGGAAGCTCCTACGAGCAGTACTTC
CASSQDPPLHDRGSSYEQYF
>NA|TRBJ1-3|TRBV3-1/TRBV3-2|NA
TGTGCCAGCAGCCAACCCCCTCAGGGTCTCGGGGGAAACACCATATATTTT
CASSQPPQGLGGNTIYF
>TRBD1|TRBJ1-5|TRBV5-1|NA
TGCGCCAGCAGCCCCCGACAGGGGATTCAGCCCCAGCATTTT
CASSPRQGIQPQHF
>TRBD1|TRBJ1-2|TRBV6-5|few
TGTGCCAGCAGAAAGGACAGGGAGGATGGCTACACCTTC
CASRKDREDGYTF
>TRBD1|TRBJ2-5|TRBV29-1|NA
TGCAGCGCTCCGGGACAGGGGATTTTCCAAGAGACCCAGTACTTC
CSAPGQGIFQETQYF
>NA|TRBJ2-3|TRBV4-3|NA
TGCGCCAGCAGCCAGGGGCATGCGGGAAGAGCAGATACGCAGTATTTT
CASSQGHAGRADTQYF
>TRBD1|TRBJ1-6|TRBV27|NA
TGTGCCAGCAGCAGTTACAGGGGGCAAGATTCACCCCTCCACTTT
CASSSYRGQDSPLHF
>NA|TRBJ2-2|TRBV29-1|NA
TGCAGCGTTGCGGGACTCTCGGACACCGGGGAGCTGTTTTTT
CSVAGLSDTGELFF
>NA|TRBJ1-1|TRBV27|NA
TGTGCCAGCAGTTTACGCGCGGGGAGGGAGACTGAAGCTTTCTTT
CASSLRAGRETEAFF
>NA|TRBJ2-7|TRBV27|few
TGTGCCAGCAGTCCCAGTCCAAGAAGCTCCTACGAGCAGTACTTC
CASSPSPRSSYEQYF
>NA|TRBJ2-3|TRBV21-1|NA
TGTGCCAGCATCTTACCCCGGGACTGGGGCACAGATACGCAGTATTTT
CASILPRDWGTDTQYF
>TRBD1|TRBJ1-2|TRBV28|NA
TGTGCCAGCGCGCAGGGGACAGTTAACTATGGCTACACCTTC
CASAQGTVNYGYTF
>NA|TRBJ2-3|TRBV28|NA
TGTGCCAGCAGTTTAAGACGGTGGGGGCAGGGAATATCCACAGATACGCAGTATTTT
CASSLRRWGQGISTDTQYF
>NA|TRBJ2-7|TRBV29-1|NA
TGCAGCGTTGCTAGGGAGACCGAGCAGTACTTC
CSVARETEQYF
>TRBD1|TRBJ2-7|TRBV15|NA
TGTGCCACCGCCAGGGGCGGGACAGGGGCGGGCGAGCAGTACTTC
CATARGGTGAGEQYF
>TRBD1|TRBJ2-1|TRBV7-2|NA
TGTGCCAGCAGCCCACAGGGGCTTGTTTACAATGAGCAGTTCTTC
CASSPQGLVYNEQFF
>TRBD1|TRBJ2-5|TRBV30|NA
TGTGCCTGGAGCGACCTCTGGCCAGGGGGCACGGAGACCCAGTACTTC
CAWSDLWPGGTETQYF
>NA|TRBJ2-2|TRBV15|NA
TGTGCCACCAGCAGAGATTTGACGGGAGTTATGTCCGGGGAGCTGTTTTTT
CATSRDLTGVMSGELFF
>NA|TRBJ1-1|TRBV5-1|NA
TGCGCCAGCAGCTTGGTGCAGGGCCCCGGCACTGAAGCTTTCTTT
CASSLVQGPGTEAFF
>NA|TRBJ2-6|TRBV7-8|few
TGTGCCAGCAGCCCCACCGAGCGGTCCCGCTCTGGGGCCAACGTCCTGACTTTC
CASSPTERSRSGANVLTF
>NA|TRBJ1-2|TRBV28|NA
TGTGCCAGCAGTACAGGCTTCTATGGCTACACCTTC
CASSTGFYGYTF
>NA|TRBJ2-5|TRBV5-1|NA
TGCGCCAGCAATCCTGGTACCGCGGCCTGGCAAGAGACCCAGTACTTC
CASNPGTAAWQETQYF
>TRBD2|TRBJ2-1|TRBV4-1|NA
TGCGCCAGCAGCCCGGGACTACGCTACAATGAGCAGTTCTTC
CASSPGLRYNEQFF